A single sample is the source of the 2 T cell receptor beta chains below, sequenced in a study of blood T cell repertoires in COVID-19. Sequenced by immunoSEQ multiplex PCR; TCRdb stores in-frame clones only, minus some. The sample holds hundreds of thousands of clones, about 87% seen once. Sequences were obtained from peripheral blood. Source of these receptors: a young woman who had recovered from COVID-19.

CDR3 nucleotides: TGTGCCAGCAGCCCCCGGACAGGACTACCAACTAATGAAAAACTGTTTTTT. Its protein product is CASSPRTGLPTNEKLFF. The chain employs TRBV9 and TRBJ1-4; 7 bases agree with TRBD1. CDR1 is SGDLS and CDR2 is YYNGEE in the germline V gene. V gave up 4 bases and J gave up 0 bases; unmatched junction bases: 9. This CDR3 spans 17 amino acids.

The chain links TRBV28 to TRBJ1-5; 7 bases are a match to TRBD1. The CDR3 is made up of 15 amino acids. The ends lost 7 bases at V and 0 bases at J; junction bases unmatched: 6. The germline CDR1 and CDR2 sequences are MDHEN and SYDVKM. The CDR3 reads CASNVQGPSNQPQHF. The CDR3 nucleotides are TGTGCCAGCAACGTACAGGGGCCTAGCAATCAGCCCCAGCATTTT.